Described below is a single TCR beta chain sequence and its context. No antigen is known for it. This sample was included in a study of T cells in Graves' hyperthyroidism and ophthalmopathy. Amplified regions were TCR beta CDR3 sequences from RNA transcripts. The HTBI primer set was used in a first-round RT-PCR of the TCR CDR3. TCRdb recomputed calls from the multiplex PCR reads with MiXCR, one row per CDR3 protein. The sample lists 300,000 to 450,000 distinct CDR3 sequences, approximately 14% occurring once. Study results and caveats: Most clonotypes expanded in thyroid above 0.001 were likewise present in blood.

Germline CDR1 and CDR2: SGHRS and YFSETQ. There are 15 residues in the CDR3. J lost 4 bases, V lost 2 bases, and 2 bases had no gene match. The rearrangement links TRBV5-1 to TRBJ2-2; TRBD1 matches at 10 bases. The clonotype comes from a woman aged 55-69 years with Graves' hyperthyroidism. The sample was blood. This CDR3 is CASSLGTGATGELFF. The CDR3 region has the DNA TGCGCCAGCAGCTTAGGGACAGGGGCCACCGGGGAGCTGTTTTTT.